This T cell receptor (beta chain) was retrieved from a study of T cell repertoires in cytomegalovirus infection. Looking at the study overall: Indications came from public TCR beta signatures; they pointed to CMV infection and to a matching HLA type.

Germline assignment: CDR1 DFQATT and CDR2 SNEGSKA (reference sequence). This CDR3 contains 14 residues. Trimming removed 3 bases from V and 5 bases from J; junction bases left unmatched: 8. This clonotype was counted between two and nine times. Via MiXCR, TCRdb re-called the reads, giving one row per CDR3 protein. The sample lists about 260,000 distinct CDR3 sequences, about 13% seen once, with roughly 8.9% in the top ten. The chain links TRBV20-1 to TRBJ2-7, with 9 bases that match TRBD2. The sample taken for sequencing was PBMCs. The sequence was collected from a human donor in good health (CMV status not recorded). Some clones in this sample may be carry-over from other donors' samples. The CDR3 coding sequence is TGCAGTGCTAGGAGAGGTCTAGCGGGAAACGAGCAGTACTTC. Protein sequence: CSARRGLAGNEQYF.